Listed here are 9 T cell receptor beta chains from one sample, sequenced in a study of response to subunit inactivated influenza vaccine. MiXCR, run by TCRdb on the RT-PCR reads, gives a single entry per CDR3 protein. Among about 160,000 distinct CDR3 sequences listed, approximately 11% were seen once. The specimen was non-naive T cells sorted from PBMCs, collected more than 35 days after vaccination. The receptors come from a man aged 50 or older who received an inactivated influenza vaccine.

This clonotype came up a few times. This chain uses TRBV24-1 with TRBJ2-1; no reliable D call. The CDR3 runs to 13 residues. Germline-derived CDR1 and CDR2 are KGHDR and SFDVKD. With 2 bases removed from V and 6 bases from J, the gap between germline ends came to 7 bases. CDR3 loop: CATSDSSLNEQFF. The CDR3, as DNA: TGTGCCACCAGTGATTCCTCCCTCAATGAGCAGTTCTTC.

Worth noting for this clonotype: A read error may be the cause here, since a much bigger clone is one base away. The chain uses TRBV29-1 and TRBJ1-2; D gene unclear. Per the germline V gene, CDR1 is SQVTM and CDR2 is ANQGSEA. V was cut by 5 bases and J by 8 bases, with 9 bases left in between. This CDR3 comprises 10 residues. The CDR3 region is CSVFGYGYTF. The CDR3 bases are TGCAGCGTTTTCGGGTACGGCTACACCTTC.

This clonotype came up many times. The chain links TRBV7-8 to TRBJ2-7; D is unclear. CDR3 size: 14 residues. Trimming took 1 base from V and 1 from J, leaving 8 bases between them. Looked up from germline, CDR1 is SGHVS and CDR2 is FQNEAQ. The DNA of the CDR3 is TGTGCCAGCAGCTTAGGTGCCGTTTCCTACGAGCAGTACTTC. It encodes CASSLGAVSYEQYF.

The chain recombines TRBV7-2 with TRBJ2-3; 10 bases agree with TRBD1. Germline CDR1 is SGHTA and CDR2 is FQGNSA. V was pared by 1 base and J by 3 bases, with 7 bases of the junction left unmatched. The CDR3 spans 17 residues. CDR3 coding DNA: TGTGCCAGCAGCTTAGGACAGGGGGCGCTCGGGACAGATACGCAGTATTTT. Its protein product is CASSLGQGALGTDTQYF.

The CDR3 sequence is CASTRATLPDNEQFF. The CDR3 bases are TGTGCCAGCACACGGGCCACCCTCCCGGACAATGAGCAGTTCTTC. The chain uses TRBV25-1 and TRBJ2-1; the D is unclear. Trimming removed 7 bases from V and 5 bases from J, with 18 bases in between. CDR3 length: 15 amino acids. Germline V gene sequence: CDR1 MGHDK, CDR2 SYGVNS.

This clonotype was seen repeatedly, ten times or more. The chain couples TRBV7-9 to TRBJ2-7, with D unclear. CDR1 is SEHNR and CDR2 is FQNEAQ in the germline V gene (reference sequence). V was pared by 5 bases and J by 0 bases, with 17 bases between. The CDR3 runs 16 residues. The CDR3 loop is CASSPEPLSSSYEQYF. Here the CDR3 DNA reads TGTGCCAGCAGCCCCGAACCGTTGTCTTCCTCCTACGAGCAGTACTTC.

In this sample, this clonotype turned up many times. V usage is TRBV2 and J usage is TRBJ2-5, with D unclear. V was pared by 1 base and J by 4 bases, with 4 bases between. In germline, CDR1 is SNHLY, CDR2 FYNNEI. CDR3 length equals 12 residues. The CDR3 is CASSEERETQYF. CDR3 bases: TGTGCCAGCAGTGAAGAGAGAGAGACCCAGTACTTC.

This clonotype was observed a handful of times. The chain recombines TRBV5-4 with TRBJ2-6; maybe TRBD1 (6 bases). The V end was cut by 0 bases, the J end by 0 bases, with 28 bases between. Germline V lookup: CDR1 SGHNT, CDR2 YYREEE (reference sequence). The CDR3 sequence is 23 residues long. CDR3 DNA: TGTGCCAGCAGCTTGGTCGCCCGGGACACCCGAGAAGCCAGAAACTCTGGGGCCAACGTCCTGACTTTC. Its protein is CASSLVARDTREARNSGANVLTF.

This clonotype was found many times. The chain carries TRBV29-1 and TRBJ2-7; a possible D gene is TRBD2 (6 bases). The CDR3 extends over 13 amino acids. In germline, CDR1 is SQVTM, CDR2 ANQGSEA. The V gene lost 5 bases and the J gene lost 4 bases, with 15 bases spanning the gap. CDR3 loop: CSVREGGAYEQYF. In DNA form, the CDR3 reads TGCAGCGTTCGTGAGGGAGGCGCTTACGAGCAGTACTTC.